These 29 T cell receptor beta chains share one sample of origin, sequenced in a study of PD-L1 blockade in urothelial cancer. The method was immunoSEQ multiplex PCR; TCRdb's version includes in-frame clones alone and lacks a portion of them. The sample holds about 84,000 clones; roughly 82% are singletons and the top ten take 9.5%. Sequenced here: PBMCs, sampled around atezolizumab (anti-PD-L1) treatment. The receptors derive from a man aged 65 to 85 with urothelial cancer.

V gene TRBV27 combines with J gene TRBJ1-5; tentative D call: TRBD1 (6 bases). This CDR3 contains 15 residues. V shed 5 bases and J shed 0 bases, with 11 bases lying between them. Germline V lookup: CDR1 MNHEY, CDR2 SMNVEV (reference sequence). This chain's CDR3 is CASSPQGHSNQPQHF. The CDR3 coding sequence is TGTGCCAGCAGTCCACAGGGCCATAGCAATCAGCCCCAGCATTTT.

This chain links TRBV5-1 with TRBJ2-2; 10 bases match TRBD1. The CDR3 loop spans 15 amino acids. Looked up from germline, CDR1 is SGHRS and CDR2 is YFSETQ. The J segment lost 6 bases and the V segment lost 4 bases, leaving 6 bases of the junction unmatched. The CDR3 here is CASSLDRGNAGELFF. The CDR3 DNA reads TGCGCCAGCAGCCTGGACAGGGGGAATGCCGGGGAGCTGTTTTTT.

The V call is TRBV19, the J call TRBJ2-5; 7 nucleotides align to TRBD1. The CDR3 loop spans 16 amino acids. Per the germline V gene, CDR1 is LNHDA and CDR2 is SQIVND (reference sequence). V lost 3 bases, J lost 4 bases, and 11 bases stayed unmatched. The CDR3 protein is CASSITGTEAGETQYF. The CDR3, as DNA: TGTGCCAGTAGTATCACCGGGACAGAGGCCGGAGAGACCCAGTACTTC.

This chain connects TRBV19 to TRBJ1-3, with D possibly TRBD1 on 5 matching bases. Trimming pared 9 bases from V and 0 bases from J, leaving 18 bases between. Germline CDR1 and CDR2: LNHDA and SQIVND (reference sequence). This CDR3 is 16 amino acids long. CDR3 DNA: TGTGCCAGCAGCAGGGCGGGACGCTACTCTGGAAACACCATATATTTT. It is translated as CASSRAGRYSGNTIYF. Looking up the rest from reference TRBV19 and TRBJ1-3 gives the full variable domain: DGGITQSPKYLFRKEGQNVTLSCEQNLNHDAMYWYRQDPGQGLRLIYYSQIVNDFQKGDIAEGYSVSREKKESFPLTVTSAQKNPTAFYLCASSRAGRYSGNTIYFGEGSWLTVV.

The chain is built from TRBV28 and TRBJ1-5; the match to TRBD1 covers 12 bases. Trimming removed 4 bases from V and 7 bases from J; junction bases left unmatched: 8. Germline CDR1 is MDHEN and CDR2 is SYDVKM. The CDR3 extends over 16 amino acids. The CDR3 sequence: CASSSYRDRGQQPQHF. CDR3 nucleotide sequence: TGTGCCAGCAGTTCGTACCGGGACAGGGGGCAACAGCCCCAGCATTTT. The whole variable domain, filled in from reference TRBV28 and TRBJ1-5, reads DVKVTQSSRYLVKRTGEKVFLECVQDMDHENMFWYRQDPGLGLRLIYFSYDVKMKEKGDIPEGYSVSREKKERFSLILESASTNQTSMYLCASSSYRDRGQQPQHFGDGTRLSIL.

This chain links TRBV7-8 with TRBJ1-5, with a possible D match to TRBD1 (5 bases). The CDR3 sequence is 15 residues long. CDR1 and CDR2 from the germline V gene are SGHVS and FQNEAQ. Trimming stripped 6 bases from V and 0 bases from J, with 12 bases between. CDR3 DNA: TGTGCCAGCAGACCCGACAGTTATAGCAATCAGCCCCAGCATTTT. Translated, it gives CASRPDSYSNQPQHF.

The chain carries TRBV6-4 and TRBJ2-1; the D gene is possibly TRBD2 (6 bases). This CDR3 region has 15 residues. Trimming removed 0 bases at V and 6 bases at J, with 12 bases between. In germline, CDR1 is MRHNA, CDR2 SNTAGT. This CDR3 is CASSDSRERFNEQFF. The CDR3 nucleotides are TGTGCCAGCAGTGACTCACGGGAGCGGTTCAATGAGCAGTTCTTC.

V usage is TRBV4-1 and J usage is TRBJ2-2, with 13 bases that match TRBD2. V lost 8 bases, J lost 3 bases, and 6 bases stayed unmatched. The CDR3 has 16 residues. Germline CDR1 and CDR2: MGHRA and YSYEKL. The CDR3 DNA is TGCGCCAGCGCAGGACTAGCGGGAGCCGACACCGGGGAGCTGTTTTTT. This translates into CASAGLAGADTGELFF.

The genes are TRBV2 and TRBJ2-1; 10 bases map to TRBD2. CDR1 and CDR2 (germline): SNHLY, FYNNEI. This CDR3 comprises 16 residues. The V gene end was trimmed by 2 bases and the J gene end by 8 bases; junction bases not matched to a gene: 9. CDR3 protein: CASSEPRLAGEDEQFF. The DNA of the CDR3 is TGTGCCAGCAGTGAACCTCGGCTAGCGGGAGAGGATGAGCAGTTCTTC. Looking up the rest from reference TRBV2 and TRBJ2-1 gives the full variable domain: EPEVTQTPSHQVTQMGQEVILRCVPISNHLYFYWYRQILGQKVEFLVSFYNNEISEKSEIFDDQFSVERPDGSNFTLKIRSTKLEDSAMYFCASSEPRLAGEDEQFFGPGTRLTVL.

The genes are TRBV2 and TRBJ1-1, with TRBD1 matching over 12 bases. The length of the CDR3 is 14 residues. Germline CDR1 is SNHLY and CDR2 is FYNNEI. V gave up 9 bases and J gave up 1 base; unmatched junction bases: 3. Here the CDR3 reads CARGTGGTNTEAFF. CDR3 nucleotides: TGTGCCAGAGGGACAGGGGGCACGAACACTGAAGCTTTCTTT. Combining the CDR3 with reference TRBV2 and TRBJ1-1 gives the whole variable domain EPEVTQTPSHQVTQMGQEVILRCVPISNHLYFYWYRQILGQKVEFLVSFYNNEISEKSEIFDDQFSVERPDGSNFTLKIRSTKLEDSAMYFCARGTGGTNTEAFFGQGTRLTVV.

This clone counts as medium-sized. The same CDR3 is also encoded by other DNA sequences in this sample. This chain uses TRBV19 with TRBJ1-1; 7 bases map to TRBD1. The CDR3 runs 14 residues. CDR1 is LNHDA and CDR2 is SQIVND in the germline V gene (reference sequence). Trimming cost V 1 base and J 5 bases; bases outside gene matches: 4. CDR3 sequence (DNA): TGTGCCAGTAGTATAGGACAGGGTTGGACTGAAGCTTTCTTT. This sequence encodes CASSIGQGWTEAFF. Combining the CDR3 with reference TRBV19 and TRBJ1-1 gives the whole variable domain DGGITQSPKYLFRKEGQNVTLSCEQNLNHDAMYWYRQDPGQGLRLIYYSQIVNDFQKGDIAEGYSVSREKKESFPLTVTSAQKNPTAFYLCASSIGQGWTEAFFGQGTRLTVV.

The chain couples TRBV4-1 to TRBJ2-1; no reliable D call. CDR3 size: 15 residues. Trimming took off 1 base at V and 5 bases at J, with 12 bases between the two ends. Per germline, CDR1 MGHRA and CDR2 YSYEKL. The CDR3 sequence is CASSQVLLDNNEQFF. The CDR3 nucleotides read TGCGCCAGCAGCCAAGTCTTACTCGACAACAATGAGCAGTTCTTC.

V is TRBV15 and J is TRBJ2-7, with 9 bases lining up with TRBD1. J was trimmed by 0 bases and V by 3 bases; bases with no gene match: 3. The CDR3 length is 15 residues. CDR1 is LNHNV, CDR2 YYDKDF, per germline (reference sequence). CDR3 amino acids: CATSRGTGYSYEQYF. CDR3 DNA sequence: TGTGCCACCAGCAGGGGGACAGGGTACTCCTACGAGCAGTACTTC.

The chain employs TRBV7-8 and TRBJ2-1; possibly TRBD1 for D (6 bases). The germline CDR1 and CDR2 sequences are SGHVS and FQNEAQ. The CDR3 totals 13 residues. Trimming left V 0 bases short and J 15 bases short, with 15 bases between. CDR3 bases: TGTGCCAGCAGCTTAGCGCAGGTGGGGGCGGGGTTCTTC. Translating it yields CASSLAQVGAGFF.

The chain joins TRBV7-9 to TRBJ1-4; a possible D gene is TRBD1 (5 bases). The CDR3 has 16 residues. Germline assignment: CDR1 SEHNR and CDR2 FQNEAQ (reference sequence). V was clipped by 3 bases and J by 5 bases, with 16 bases between them. CDR3 DNA: TGTGCCAGCAGCTTCTTTCCCCGGGGGGAAAATGAAAAACTGTTTTTT. This encodes CASSFFPRGENEKLFF.

This chain uses TRBV18 with TRBJ1-1; tentatively, D is TRBD1 (5 bases). Deletions cut 5 bases from V and 0 bases from J, with 7 bases between. The germline gives CDR1 KGHSH, CDR2 LQKENI. The CDR3 loop spans 13 amino acids. Written as DNA, the CDR3 is TGTGCCAGCTCAGGACAAGTGAACACTGAAGCTTTCTTT. It encodes CASSGQVNTEAFF.

This clone was recorded once. This chain connects TRBV15 to TRBJ2-5; 12 bases are a match to TRBD2. The germline V gene encodes CDR1 LNHNV and CDR2 YYDKDF (reference sequence). V shed 3 bases, J shed 5 bases, and the junction held 13 bases outside the gene matches. CDR3 length equals 18 residues. DNA of the CDR3: TGTGCCACCAGCAGGACTAGCGGGAGCTGGGGGAAGGGTGAGACCCAGTACTTC. As protein: CATSRTSGSWGKGETQYF.

This chain links TRBV7-9 with TRBJ2-5, with TRBD2 identical over 9 bases. Unmatched junction bases numbered 12, after V lost 4 bases and J lost 6 bases. Per the germline V gene, CDR1 is SEHNR and CDR2 is FQNEAQ (reference sequence). The CDR3 extends over 16 amino acids. CDR3 residues: CASSSIGVAGAKTQYF. The CDR3, as DNA: TGTGCCAGCAGCTCTATAGGGGTAGCGGGGGCAAAGACCCAGTACTTC.

The genes are TRBV6-1 and TRBJ1-2, with a tentative D call TRBD1 (5 bases). CDR3 length: 12 residues. Germline V lookup: CDR1 MNHNS, CDR2 SASEGT. Trimming pared 10 bases from V and 7 bases from J, leaving 16 bases between. The CDR3: CATTGSPGGYTF. CDR3 DNA: TGTGCCACCACAGGATCCCCCGGTGGCTACACCTTC.

The chain couples TRBV4-3 to TRBJ2-1; TRBD2 matches 12 bases. CDR3 length: 16 amino acids. Trimming at V came to 0 bases and at J to 10 bases, leaving 7 bases not matched to a gene. CDR1 and CDR2 from the germline V gene are LGHNA and YSLEER. The CDR3 region is CASSQDWLAGGWEQFF. The CDR3 DNA is TGCGCCAGCAGCCAAGATTGGCTAGCGGGAGGGTGGGAGCAGTTCTTC.

V and J are TRBV7-6 and TRBJ2-2, with 8 bases identical to TRBD1. Germline values: CDR1 SGHVS, CDR2 FNYEAQ. Trimming removed 2 bases from V and 5 bases from J; junction bases left unmatched: 7. The length of the CDR3 is 16 residues. The CDR3 sequence: CASSLNPGGETGELFF. The CDR3 DNA is TGTGCCAGCAGCTTAAATCCAGGGGGCGAAACCGGGGAGCTGTTTTTT.

This clone showed up many times. The rearrangement links TRBV7-7 to TRBJ1-2; 7 nucleotides match TRBD1. In germline, CDR1 is SSHAT, CDR2 FNYEAQ (reference sequence). There are 17 residues in the CDR3. J was trimmed by 1 base and V by 5 bases; bases with no gene match: 13. CDR3 loop: CASSEPFPGQHNYGYTF. The CDR3 region has the DNA TGTGCCAGCAGCGAACCATTTCCGGGACAGCATAACTATGGCTACACCTTC. The full variable domain, its missing parts supplied by reference TRBV7-7 and TRBJ1-2, is GAGVSQSPRYKVTKRGQDVTLRCDPISSHATLYWYQQALGQGPEFLTYFNYEAQPDKSGLPSDRFSAERPEGSISTLTIQRTEQRDSAMYRCASSEPFPGQHNYGYTFGSGTRLTVV.

The J gene is TRBJ2-7, the V gene TRBV29-1, with D maybe TRBD1 (5 bases). The CDR3 length is 12 residues. Germline CDR1 and CDR2: SQVTM and ANQGSEA. V lost 5 bases and J 7 bases, leaving 15 bases between the germline ends. The CDR3, as DNA: TGCAGCGTTACAGGCCCGCCGACAGAGCAGTACTTC. Protein: CSVTGPPTEQYF.

This clone has only a few counts. The rearrangement links TRBV5-4 to TRBJ2-3, with 13 nucleotides matching TRBD2. This CDR3 is built from 16 residues. J was trimmed by 0 bases and V by 4 bases; bases with no gene match: 2. Looked up from germline, CDR1 is SGHNT and CDR2 is YYREEE (reference sequence). CDR3 in amino acids: CASSPGLAGSTDTQYF. DNA for the CDR3: TGTGCCAGCAGCCCGGGACTAGCGGGGAGCACAGATACGCAGTATTTT.

This chain uses TRBV5-1 with TRBJ2-3; 10 bases are a match to TRBD2. The CDR3 is 18 amino acids. Germline-derived CDR1 and CDR2 are SGHRS and YFSETQ. Germline trimming cut 4 bases from V and 0 bases from J; bases unmatched to any gene: 11. The chain's CDR3 is CASSPEASGGGSTDTQYF. As DNA, the CDR3 is TGCGCCAGCAGCCCGGAGGCTAGCGGGGGAGGGAGCACAGATACGCAGTATTTT.

The J gene is TRBJ2-5, the V gene TRBV4-2, with D possibly matching TRBD1 (6 bases). CDR1 is LGHNA and CDR2 is YNFKEQ in the germline V gene. Trimming stripped 4 bases from V and 5 bases from J, with 14 bases between. This CDR3 has 14 amino acids. The CDR3 here is CASSPQGIRETQYF. The CDR3, as DNA: TGTGCCAGCAGCCCACAGGGAATTAGGGAGACCCAGTACTTC.

J is TRBJ2-7 and V is TRBV11-2, with D tentatively TRBD2 (5 bases). CDR3 size: 18 residues. CDR1 and CDR2 from the germline V gene are SGHAT and FQNNGV. Between the trimmed V and J ends, which lost 5 bases and 2 bases, there was a span of 25 bases. The DNA of the CDR3 is TGTGCCAGCAGCCCGCTCGGGCGGCGGAGCGGAGAACCCTACGAGCAGTACTTC. It translates to CASSPLGRRSGEPYEQYF.

This chain uses TRBV2 with TRBJ1-5; TRBD1 matches at 8 bases. After removal of 6 bases from V and 0 bases from J, the junction contained 4 bases not matched to a gene. The CDR3 extends over 15 amino acids. CDR1 and CDR2 (germline): SNHLY, FYNNEI. CDR3 sequence: CASSKDRDSNQPQHF. In DNA, the CDR3 is TGTGCCAGCAGCAAGGACAGGGATAGCAATCAGCCCCAGCATTTT. Supplemented by reference TRBV2 and TRBJ1-5, the full variable domain reads EPEVTQTPSHQVTQMGQEVILRCVPISNHLYFYWYRQILGQKVEFLVSFYNNEISEKSEIFDDQFSVERPDGSNFTLKIRSTKLEDSAMYFCASSKDRDSNQPQHFGDGTRLSIL.

This clone was detected once. The chain recombines TRBV21-1 with TRBJ2-5; the table names TRBD1, a call not compared with the DNA. TRBV21-1 is an annotated pseudogene. This CDR3 has 15 amino acids. The CDR3, as DNA: TGTGCCAGCAGCAGACCTGGGCAGGGCCAAGAGACCCAGTACTTC. Protein: CASSRPGQGQETQYF.